Listed below are T cell receptor beta chains from one sample, sequenced in a study of radiation and T cells in renal cell carcinoma. Profiled with immunoSEQ multiplex PCR; TCRdb holds only in-frame clones, not every one. Counted here are 120,000 to 150,000 clones, 75% to 90% occurring once; the ten biggest clones make up under 20%. The sequences come from blood, collected from a patient whose treatment included radiotherapy and nephrectomy. Receptors originate from a woman aged 45-59 years with renal cell carcinoma. CDR3s include the opening cysteine and the closing phenylalanine or tryptophan. Each record gives: clone size, J gene, D gene, CDR3 length, V gene, CDR3 DNA, CDR3 protein. The D gene is left open where the match is weak. A clone size is listed for some rows: how often the clone was seen (once, few, many), or a class if it is expanded.

abundance: few
j_gene: TRBJ1-2
d_gene: -
len: 13
v_gene: TRBV19
CDR3nt: TGTGCCAGTACCGGCAGCCAAAACTATGGCTACACCTTC
CDR3aa: CASTGSQNYGYTF

abundance: -
j_gene: TRBJ1-5
d_gene: TRBD1
len: 15
v_gene: TRBV5-8
CDR3nt: TGTGCCAGCAGCCCTGGATTGACAGGGGGCCAGCCCCAGCATTTT
CDR3aa: CASSPGLTGGQPQHF

abundance: -
j_gene: TRBJ2-6
d_gene: TRBD2
len: 19
v_gene: TRBV13
CDR3nt: TGTGCCAGCAGTGGTGTGGGCCTAGCGGGCCCCTCTGGGGCCAACGTCCTGACTTTC
CDR3aa: CASSGVGLAGPSGANVLTF

abundance: -
j_gene: TRBJ1-1
d_gene: -
len: 16
v_gene: TRBV19
CDR3nt: TGTGCCAGTAGTATAGTACGGGGTAATTTCGGCACTGAAGCTTTCTTT
CDR3aa: CASSIVRGNFGTEAFF

abundance: -
j_gene: TRBJ1-6
d_gene: -
len: 12
v_gene: TRBV21-1
CDR3nt: TGTGCCAGCAGCATCAATAATTCACCCCTCCACTTT
CDR3aa: CASSINNSPLHF

abundance: -
j_gene: TRBJ1-1
d_gene: -
len: 13
v_gene: TRBV9
CDR3nt: TGTGCCAGCAGCGGACTCGGGGTTACTGAAGCTTTCTTT
CDR3aa: CASSGLGVTEAFF

abundance: -
j_gene: TRBJ2-7
d_gene: -
len: 14
v_gene: TRBV5-1
CDR3nt: TGCGCCAGCAGCTTGAGGGACACTACCTACGAGCAGTACTTC
CDR3aa: CASSLRDTTYEQYF

abundance: few
j_gene: TRBJ1-1
d_gene: -
len: 15
v_gene: TRBV4-1
CDR3nt: TGCGCCAGCAGCCGACTACAGGGAGGATGGACTGAAGCTTTCTTT
CDR3aa: CASSRLQGGWTEAFF

abundance: many
j_gene: TRBJ1-1
d_gene: TRBD1
len: 15
v_gene: TRBV7-8
CDR3nt: TGTGCCAGCAGCTCCGTAGGGACAGGGGACACTGAAGCTTTCTTT
CDR3aa: CASSSVGTGDTEAFF

abundance: -
j_gene: TRBJ2-2
d_gene: -
len: 16
v_gene: TRBV5-5
CDR3nt: TGTGCCAGCAGCCGCAATTCGGGAAGGAACACCGGGGAGCTGTTTTTT
CDR3aa: CASSRNSGRNTGELFF

abundance: -
j_gene: TRBJ2-4
d_gene: -
len: 17
v_gene: TRBV19
CDR3nt: TGTGCCAGTAGTATAGCCGCAATTCAGGGAGCCAAAAACATTCAGTACTTC
CDR3aa: CASSIAAIQGAKNIQYF

abundance: -
j_gene: TRBJ2-5
d_gene: TRBD1
len: 14
v_gene: TRBV10-3
CDR3nt: TGTGCCATCAGAGAGACAGGGGGCGGAGAGACCCAGTACTTC
CDR3aa: CAIRETGGGETQYF

abundance: -
j_gene: TRBJ2-7
d_gene: TRBD1
len: 14
v_gene: TRBV5-6
CDR3nt: TGTGCCAGCAGCCCGGGGACAGGGATCTACGAGCAGTACTTC
CDR3aa: CASSPGTGIYEQYF

abundance: -
j_gene: TRBJ2-7
d_gene: -
len: 11
v_gene: TRBV4-3
CDR3nt: TGCGCCAGCAGCCAAGATCCCGAGCAGTACTTC
CDR3aa: CASSQDPEQYF

abundance: few
j_gene: TRBJ1-5
d_gene: -
len: 17
v_gene: TRBV19
CDR3nt: TGTGCCAGTAGGCGACAGTTTCAACAGCTTGGCAATCAGCCCCAGCATTTT
CDR3aa: CASRRQFQQLGNQPQHF

abundance: -
j_gene: TRBJ2-7
d_gene: -
len: 14
v_gene: TRBV9
CDR3nt: TGTGCCAGCAGCGCACACGGGGCAGTGTACGAGCAGTACTTC
CDR3aa: CASSAHGAVYEQYF

abundance: -
j_gene: TRBJ1-5
d_gene: TRBD1
len: 17
v_gene: TRBV7-2
CDR3nt: TGTGCCAGCAGCAACAACGGACAGGCCGGGTCAAGTCAGCCCCAGCATTTT
CDR3aa: CASSNNGQAGSSQPQHF